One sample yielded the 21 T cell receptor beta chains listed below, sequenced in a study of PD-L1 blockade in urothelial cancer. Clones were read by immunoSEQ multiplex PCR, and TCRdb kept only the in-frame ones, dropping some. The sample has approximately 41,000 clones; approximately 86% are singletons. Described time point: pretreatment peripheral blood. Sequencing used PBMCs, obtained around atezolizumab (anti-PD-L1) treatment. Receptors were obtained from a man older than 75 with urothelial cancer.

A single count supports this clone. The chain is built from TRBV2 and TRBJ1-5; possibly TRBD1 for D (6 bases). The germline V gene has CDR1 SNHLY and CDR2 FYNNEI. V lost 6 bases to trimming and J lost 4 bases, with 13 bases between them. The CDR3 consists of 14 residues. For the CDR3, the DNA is TGTGCCAGCAGCCCCAGGACAGTAAATCAGCCCCAGCATTTT. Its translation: CASSPRTVNQPQHF.

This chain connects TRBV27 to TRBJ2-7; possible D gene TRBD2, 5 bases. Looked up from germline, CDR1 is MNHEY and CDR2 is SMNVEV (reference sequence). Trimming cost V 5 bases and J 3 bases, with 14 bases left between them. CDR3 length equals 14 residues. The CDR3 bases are TGTGCCAGCAGTATCGAGGCCGGAGGCTACGAGCAGTACTTC. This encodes CASSIEAGGYEQYF.

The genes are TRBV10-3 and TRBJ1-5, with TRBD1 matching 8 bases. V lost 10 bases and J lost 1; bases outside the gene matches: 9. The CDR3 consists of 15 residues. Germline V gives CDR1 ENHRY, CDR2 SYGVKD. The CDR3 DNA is TGTGCCACGGGAGGTCAGGGGGCCAGCAATCAGCCCCAGCATTTT. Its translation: CATGGQGASNQPQHF.

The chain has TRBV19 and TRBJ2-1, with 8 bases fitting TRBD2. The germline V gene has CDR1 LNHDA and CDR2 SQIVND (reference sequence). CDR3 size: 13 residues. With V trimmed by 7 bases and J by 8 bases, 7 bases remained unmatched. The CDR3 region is CASMSGSRDEQFF. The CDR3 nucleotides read TGTGCCAGTATGAGCGGGAGTAGGGATGAGCAGTTCTTC.

The CDR3 DNA sequence: TGCGCCAGCAGCGCCTCTGGAGCAAGCGAGCAGTACTTC. It yields the protein CASSASGASEQYF. The chain recombines TRBV10-1 with TRBJ2-7; no reliable D call. The V gene lost 6 bases and the J gene lost 6 bases, with 15 bases spanning the gap. The CDR3 contains 13 residues. Germline loops: CDR1 WNHNN, CDR2 SYGVQD (reference sequence).

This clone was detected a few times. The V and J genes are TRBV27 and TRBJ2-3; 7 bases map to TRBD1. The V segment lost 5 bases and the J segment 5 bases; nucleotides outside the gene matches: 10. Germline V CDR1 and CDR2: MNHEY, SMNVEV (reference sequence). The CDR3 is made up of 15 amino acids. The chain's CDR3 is CASSQNRGLGDTQYF. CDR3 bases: TGTGCCAGCAGTCAAAACAGGGGCCTGGGAGATACGCAGTATTTT.

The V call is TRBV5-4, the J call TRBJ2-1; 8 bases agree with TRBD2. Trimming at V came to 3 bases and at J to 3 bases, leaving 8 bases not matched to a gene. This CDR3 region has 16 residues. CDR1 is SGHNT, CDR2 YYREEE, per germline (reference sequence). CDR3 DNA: TGTGCCAGCAGCTGGGGGGCGACTAGCGACTACAATGAGCAGTTCTTC. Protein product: CASSWGATSDYNEQFF.

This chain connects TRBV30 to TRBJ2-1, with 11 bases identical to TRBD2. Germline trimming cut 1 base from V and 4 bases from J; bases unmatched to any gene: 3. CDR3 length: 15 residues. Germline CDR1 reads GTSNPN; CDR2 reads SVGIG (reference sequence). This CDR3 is CAWSAGTSGYNEQFF. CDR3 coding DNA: TGTGCCTGGAGTGCGGGGACTAGCGGTTACAATGAGCAGTTCTTC.

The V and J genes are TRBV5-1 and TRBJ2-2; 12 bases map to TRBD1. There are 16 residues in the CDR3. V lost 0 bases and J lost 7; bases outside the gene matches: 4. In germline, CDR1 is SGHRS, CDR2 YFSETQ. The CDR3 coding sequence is TGCGCCAGCAGCTTGGCGGGACAGGGGGCAGTCGGGGAGCTGTTTTTT. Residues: CASSLAGQGAVGELFF.

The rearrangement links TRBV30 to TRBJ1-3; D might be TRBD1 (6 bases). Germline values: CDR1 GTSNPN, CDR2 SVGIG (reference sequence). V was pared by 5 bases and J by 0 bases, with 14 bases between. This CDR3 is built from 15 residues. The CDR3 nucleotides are TGTGCCTGGGGGGGCAGGATCTTCTCTGGAAACACCATATATTTT. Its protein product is CAWGGRIFSGNTIYF.

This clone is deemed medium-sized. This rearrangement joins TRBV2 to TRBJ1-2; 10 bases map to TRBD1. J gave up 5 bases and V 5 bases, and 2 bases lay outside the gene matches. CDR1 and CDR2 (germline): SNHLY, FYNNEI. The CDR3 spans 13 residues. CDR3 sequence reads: CASSWTGGYGYTF. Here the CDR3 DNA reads TGTGCCAGCAGTTGGACAGGGGGATATGGCTACACCTTC.

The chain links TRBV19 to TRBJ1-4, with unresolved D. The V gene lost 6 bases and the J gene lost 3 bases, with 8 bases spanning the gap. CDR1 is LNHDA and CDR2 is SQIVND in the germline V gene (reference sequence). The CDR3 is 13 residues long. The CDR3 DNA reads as TGTGCCAGTAGGTTTGGGCCTAATGAAAAACTGTTTTTT. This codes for CASRFGPNEKLFF.

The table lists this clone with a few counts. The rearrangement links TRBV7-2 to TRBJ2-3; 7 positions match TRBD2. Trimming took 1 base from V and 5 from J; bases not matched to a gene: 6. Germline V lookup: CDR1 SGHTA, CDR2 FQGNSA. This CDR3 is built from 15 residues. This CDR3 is CASSLERLAGDTQYF. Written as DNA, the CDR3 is TGTGCCAGCAGCTTAGAACGACTAGCAGGAGATACGCAGTATTTT.

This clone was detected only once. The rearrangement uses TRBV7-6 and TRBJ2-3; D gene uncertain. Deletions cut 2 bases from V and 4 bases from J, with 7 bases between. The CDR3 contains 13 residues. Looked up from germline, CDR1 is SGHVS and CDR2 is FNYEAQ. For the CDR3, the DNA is TGTGCCAGCAGCTTAAGTAGAGCAGATACGCAGTATTTT. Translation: CASSLSRADTQYF. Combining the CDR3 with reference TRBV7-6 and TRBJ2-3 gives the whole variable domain GAGVSQSPRYKVTKRGQDVALRCDPISGHVSLYWYRQALGQGPEFLTYFNYEAQQDKSGLPNDRFSAERPEGSISTLTIQRTEQRDSAMYRCASSLSRADTQYFGPGTRLTVL.

CDR3 sequence: CASSHWTSGSRTDTQYF. CDR3 nucleotide sequence: TGTGCCAGTAGTCACTGGACTAGCGGGAGCCGGACAGATACGCAGTATTTT. This chain joins TRBV19 and TRBJ2-3; 13 bases map to TRBD2. With 5 bases clipped from V and 3 bases from J, the junction kept 8 bases outside the gene matches. The V gene's germline CDR1 is LNHDA and CDR2 SQIVND (reference sequence). The CDR3 has 17 residues.

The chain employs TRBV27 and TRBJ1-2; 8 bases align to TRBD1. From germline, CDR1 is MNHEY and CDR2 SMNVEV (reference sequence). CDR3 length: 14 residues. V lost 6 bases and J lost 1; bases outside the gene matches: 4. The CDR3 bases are TGTGCCAGCAGCCGGACAGGGTATAACTATGGCTACACCTTC. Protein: CASSRTGYNYGYTF.

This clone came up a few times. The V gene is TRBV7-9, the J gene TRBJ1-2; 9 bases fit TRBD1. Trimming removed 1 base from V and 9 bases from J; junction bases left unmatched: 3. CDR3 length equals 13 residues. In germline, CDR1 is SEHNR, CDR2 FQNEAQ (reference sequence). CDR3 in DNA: TGTGCCAGCAGCTTAGGGGACAGGGTTAGCTACACCTTC. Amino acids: CASSLGDRVSYTF. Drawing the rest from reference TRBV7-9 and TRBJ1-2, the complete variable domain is DTGVSQNPRHKITKRGQNVTFRCDPISEHNRLYWYRQTLGQGPEFLTYFQNEAQLEKSRLLSDRFSAERPKGSFSTLEIQRTEQGDSAMYLCASSLGDRVSYTFGSGTRLTVV.

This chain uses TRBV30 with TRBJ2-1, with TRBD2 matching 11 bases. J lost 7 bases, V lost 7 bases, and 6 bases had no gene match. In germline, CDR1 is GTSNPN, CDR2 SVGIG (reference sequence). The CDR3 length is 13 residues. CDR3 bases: TGTGCCTTTACTAGCGGGAGTTCGAATGAGCAGTTCTTC. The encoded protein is CAFTSGSSNEQFF.

The CDR3 here is CASSTRQVVYSSYNEQFF. The CDR3 DNA reads as TGTGCCAGTAGTACCCGGCAGGTTGTATACAGCTCCTACAATGAGCAGTTCTTC. This chain connects TRBV19 to TRBJ2-1; D gene unclear. The CDR3 length is 18 residues. The V end lost 4 bases, the J end lost 0 bases, and 19 bases lay between the germline ends. Germline loops: CDR1 LNHDA, CDR2 SQIVND (reference sequence).

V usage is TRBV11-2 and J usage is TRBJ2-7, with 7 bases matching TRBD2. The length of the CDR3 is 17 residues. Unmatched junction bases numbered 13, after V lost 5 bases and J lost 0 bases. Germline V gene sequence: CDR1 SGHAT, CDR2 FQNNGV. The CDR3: CASSPTGLAGASYEQYF. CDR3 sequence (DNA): TGTGCCAGCAGCCCCACAGGATTAGCGGGCGCCTCCTACGAGCAGTACTTC.

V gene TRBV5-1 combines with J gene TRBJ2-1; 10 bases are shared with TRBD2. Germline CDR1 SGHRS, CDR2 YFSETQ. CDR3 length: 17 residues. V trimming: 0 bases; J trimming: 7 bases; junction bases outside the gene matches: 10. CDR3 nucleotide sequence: TGCGCCAGCAGCTTGGGGCTAGCGGGAGCTCGGAGTAATGAGCAGTTCTTC. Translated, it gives CASSLGLAGARSNEQFF.